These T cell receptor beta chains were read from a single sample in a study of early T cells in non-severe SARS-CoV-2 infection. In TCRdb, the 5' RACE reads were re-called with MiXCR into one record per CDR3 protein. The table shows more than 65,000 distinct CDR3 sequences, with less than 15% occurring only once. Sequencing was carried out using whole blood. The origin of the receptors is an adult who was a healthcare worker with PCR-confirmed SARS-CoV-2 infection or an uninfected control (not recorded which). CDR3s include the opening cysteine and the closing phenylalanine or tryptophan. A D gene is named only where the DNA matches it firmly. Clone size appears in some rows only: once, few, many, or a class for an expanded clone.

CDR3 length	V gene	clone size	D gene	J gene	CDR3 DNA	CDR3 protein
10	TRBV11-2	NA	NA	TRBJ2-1	TGTGCCAGCAGAGACTATGAGCAGTTCTTC	CASRDYEQFF
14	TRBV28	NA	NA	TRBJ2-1	TGTGCCAGCAGGCCGGGGCAGGGGTGGGCTGAGCAGTTCTTC	CASRPGQGWAEQFF
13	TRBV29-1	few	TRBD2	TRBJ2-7	TGCAGCGTCGCAGCGGGGAGCTCCTACGAGCAGTACTTC	CSVAAGSSYEQYF
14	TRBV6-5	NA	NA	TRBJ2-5	TGTGCCAGCAGTTACTCGCAGGCAGGAGAGACCCAGTACTTC	CASSYSQAGETQYF
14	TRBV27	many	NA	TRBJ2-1	TGTGCCAGCAGTTTCGGGACAACGGATCATGAGCAGTTCTTC	CASSFGTTDHEQFF
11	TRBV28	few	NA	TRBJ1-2	TGTGCCATCACAGGCAGCTATGGCTACACCTTC	CAITGSYGYTF
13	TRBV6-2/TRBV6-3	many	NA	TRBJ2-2	TGTGCCAGCACCAATTCGGGCACCGGGGAGCTGTTTTTT	CASTNSGTGELFF
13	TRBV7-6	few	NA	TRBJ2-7	TGTGCCAGCAGCTGGGACAAGGGGTACGAGCAGTACTTC	CASSWDKGYEQYF
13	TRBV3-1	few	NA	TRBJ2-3	TGTGCCAGCAGCCAACGGAGCCGAGCGGTCCCGTATTTT	CASSQRSRAVPYF
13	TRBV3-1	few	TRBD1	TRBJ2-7	TGTGCCAGCAGTTGGACAGGGTCCTACGAGCAGTACTTC	CASSWTGSYEQYF
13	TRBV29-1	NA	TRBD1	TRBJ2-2	TGCAGCGTTGAGACAGGGGACGCCGGGGAGCTGTTTTTT	CSVETGDAGELFF
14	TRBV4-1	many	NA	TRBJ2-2	TGCGCCAGCAGCCTGGGACCGAATGCCGGGGAGCTGTTTTTT	CASSLGPNAGELFF
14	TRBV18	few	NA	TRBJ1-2	TGTGCCAGCTCACCGGGACACCTGAACTATGGCTACACCTTC	CASSPGHLNYGYTF
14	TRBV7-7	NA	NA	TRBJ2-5	TGTGCCAGCAGCTTAGGGTCGTACCAAGAGACCCAGTACTTC	CASSLGSYQETQYF
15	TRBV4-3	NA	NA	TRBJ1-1	TGCGCCAGCAGCCAAGATTTCAAGGTTTCGGGTGAAGCTTTCTTT	CASSQDFKVSGEAFF
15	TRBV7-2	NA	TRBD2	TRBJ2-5	TGTGCCAGCAGCCTTAGCGGGAGGCGACAAGAGACCCAGTACTTC	CASSLSGRRQETQYF
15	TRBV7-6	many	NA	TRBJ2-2	TGTGCCAGCAGCTTAGTCCCTGTCCTTACCGGGGAGCTGTTTTTT	CASSLVPVLTGELFF
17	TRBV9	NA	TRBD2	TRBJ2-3	TGTGCCAGCAGCGTAGCCCCCCTAGCGGGAGACACAGATACGCAGTATTTT	CASSVAPLAGDTDTQYF
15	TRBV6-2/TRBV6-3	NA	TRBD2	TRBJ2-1	TGTGCCAGCAGGCAACTTAGCGGGAGTATAAATGAGCAGTTCTTC	CASRQLSGSINEQFF
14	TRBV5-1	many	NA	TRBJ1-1	TGCGCCAGCAGCGTACAGGGAGGAACTACTGAAGCTTTCTTT	CASSVQGGTTEAFF
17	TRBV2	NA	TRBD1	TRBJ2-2	TGTGCCAGCAGTGGGGGGCCGGACAGGGAGGACACCGGGGAGCTGTTTTTT	CASSGGPDREDTGELFF
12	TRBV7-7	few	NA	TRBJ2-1	TGTGCTAGCAGCGCGACTGGAACCGAGCAGTTCTTC	CASSATGTEQFF
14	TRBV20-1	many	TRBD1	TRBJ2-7	TGCAGTGCTAGACCGGGACAGGGAACCTACGAGCAGTACTTC	CSARPGQGTYEQYF
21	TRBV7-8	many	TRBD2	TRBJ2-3	TGTGCCAGCAGCTTAGGCGACAGGGTCCTAGCGGGGGCGGAGGGTAAGGATACGCAGTATTTT	CASSLGDRVLAGAEGKDTQYF
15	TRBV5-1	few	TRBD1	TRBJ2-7	TGCGCCAGCAGCTCCGGACAGGGGCCTGTATACGAGCAGTACTTC	CASSSGQGPVYEQYF
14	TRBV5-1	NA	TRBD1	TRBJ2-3	TGCGCCAGCAGCTCGGGACAGGTCACAGATACGCAGTATTTT	CASSSGQVTDTQYF
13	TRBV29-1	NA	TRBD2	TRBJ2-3	TGCAGCGCCATAGCGGGGGGGCGAGATACGCAGTATTTT	CSAIAGGRDTQYF
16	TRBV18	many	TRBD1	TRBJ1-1	TGTGCCAGCTCCCCCGCCGGGACAGGTCACCTGGTTGAAGCTTTCTTT	CASSPAGTGHLVEAFF
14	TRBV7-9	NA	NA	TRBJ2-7	TGTGCCAGCAGCTTAGTGCCGGAGAACTACGAGCAGTACTTC	CASSLVPENYEQYF
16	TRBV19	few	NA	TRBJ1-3	TGTGCCAGTAGTATAGATCAAGGGGGAAGAGGAAACACCATATATTTT	CASSIDQGGRGNTIYF
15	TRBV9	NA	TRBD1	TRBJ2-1	TGTGCCTCCAGCAGTATCGGGACAGGATACAATGAGCAGTTCTTC	CASSSIGTGYNEQFF
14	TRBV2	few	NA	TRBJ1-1	TGTGCCAGCAGTTCCAGGGCACGGAACACTGAAGCTTTCTTT	CASSSRARNTEAFF
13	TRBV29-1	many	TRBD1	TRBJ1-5	TGCAGCGTTGCAGGGGGTAGCAATCAGCCCCAGCATTTT	CSVAGGSNQPQHF
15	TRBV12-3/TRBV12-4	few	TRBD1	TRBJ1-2	TGTGCCAGCAGGAAAGCGACAGGGGGCTATTTGGGCTACACCTTC	CASRKATGGYLGYTF
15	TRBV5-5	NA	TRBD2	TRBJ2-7	TGTGCCAGCAGCTTGGGCGGGAGGTTCTCCTACGAGCAGTACTTC	CASSLGGRFSYEQYF
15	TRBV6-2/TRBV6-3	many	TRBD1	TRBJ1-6	TGTGCCAGCAGTCACGACAGGGTGAGAAATTCACCCCTCCATTTT	CASSHDRVRNSPLHF
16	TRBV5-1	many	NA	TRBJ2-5	TGCGCCAGCAGCTCCGCGGGGGCTCAGTACCAAGAGACCCAGTACTTC	CASSSAGAQYQETQYF
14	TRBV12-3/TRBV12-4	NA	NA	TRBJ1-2	TGTGCCAGCAGCACGGACAGCCGTAACTATGGCTACACCTTC	CASSTDSRNYGYTF
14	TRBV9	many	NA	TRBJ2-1	TGTGCCAGCAGCGTGGGTCTAGCCTACAATGAGCAGTTCTTC	CASSVGLAYNEQFF
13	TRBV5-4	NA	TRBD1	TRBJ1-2	TGTGCCAGCAGCGCAGGGGGAGGCTATGGCTACACCTTC	CASSAGGGYGYTF
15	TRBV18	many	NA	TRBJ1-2	TGTGCCAGCTCACCAGATCCAGGGAAAAACTATGGCTACACCTTC	CASSPDPGKNYGYTF
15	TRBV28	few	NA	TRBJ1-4	TGTGCCAGCGGGGGGATCGGGGGAACAGTTGAAAAACTGTTTTTT	CASGGIGGTVEKLFF
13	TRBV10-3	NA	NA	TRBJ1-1	TGTGCCATCAGTGAGTCACGGGAGACTGAAGCTTTCTTT	CAISESRETEAFF
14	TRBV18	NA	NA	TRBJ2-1	TGTGCCAGCTCACCACCGACAGATTCCAATGAGCAGTTCTTC	CASSPPTDSNEQFF
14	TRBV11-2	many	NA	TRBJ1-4	TGTGCCAGCAGCTTAGGCCAGGGGTCCGAAAAACTGTTTTTT	CASSLGQGSEKLFF
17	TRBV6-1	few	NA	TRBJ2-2	TGTGCCAGCCCCCCCGGCCAGAACAGGGCCCCCCATCGGGAGCTGTTTTTT	CASPPGQNRAPHRELFF
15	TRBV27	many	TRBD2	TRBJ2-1	TGTGCCAGCAGTTTGTCTGCGGGGGGAAGGAGTGAGCAGTTCTTC	CASSLSAGGRSEQFF
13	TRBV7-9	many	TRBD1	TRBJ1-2	TGTGCCAGCAGCTTAATGGCGGGACAGGACCCTTTCTTC	CASSLMAGQDPFF
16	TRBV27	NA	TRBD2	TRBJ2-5	TGTGCCAGCAGCCCCCGAGGCGGGAGGGTTCAAGAGACCCAGTACTTC	CASSPRGGRVQETQYF
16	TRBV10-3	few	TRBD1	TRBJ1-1	TGTGCCATCAGTGAGTCGAGGGACAGGGTGAACACTGAAGCTTTCTTT	CAISESRDRVNTEAFF
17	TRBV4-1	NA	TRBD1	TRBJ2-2	TGCGCCAGCAGTCATCCGAGGGGACAGGGATACACCGGGGAGCTGTTTTTT	CASSHPRGQGYTGELFF
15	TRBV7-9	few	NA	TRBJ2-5	TGTGCCAGCAGCTTAGTGATCAGGGGAGATGGGACCCAGTACTTC	CASSLVIRGDGTQYF